This T cell receptor (beta chain) was sequenced during a study of T cell changes during pregnancy in multiple sclerosis. V lost 0 bases and J lost 3, with 6 bases in between. The CDR3 consists of 14 residues. Per germline, CDR1 SGHRS and CDR2 YFSETQ. The repertoire was sequenced with immunoSEQ multiplex PCR; TCRdb's copy has only in-frame clones and lacks some. The table includes tens of thousands of clones, 80% to 95% detected once. The sequence was obtained from a female donor with multiple sclerosis, enrolled in a pregnancy study. This rearrangement joins TRBV5-1 to TRBJ2-2, with a weak D call TRBD2 (6 bases). The starting material was peripheral blood, obtained in the first trimester of pregnancy. CDR3 region: CASSLGRDTGELFF. The CDR3 DNA sequence: TGCGCCAGCAGCTTGGGGAGGGACACCGGGGAGCTGTTTTTT.